This is a list of T cell receptor beta chains from one sample in a study of T cell changes during pregnancy in multiple sclerosis. Sequencing was performed with immunoSEQ multiplex PCR; in TCRdb, only in-frame clones are kept and a portion is missing. The sample lists about 39,000 clones, around 92% occurring once. Sample: CD4+ T cells from peripheral blood mononuclear cells, taken after pregnancy. The receptors shown here come from a female donor with multiple sclerosis, enrolled in a pregnancy study. Both conserved end residues are part of each CDR3. D genes are given only for firm matches. Clone sizes are given selectively: once, few, many, or a class where the clone is expanded.

>TRBV10-2|TRBJ1-1|NA|NA
TGCGCCAGCAGACAGAGGAACACTGAAGCTTTCTTT
CASRQRNTEAFF
>TRBV6-1|TRBJ1-2|NA|NA
TGTGCCAGCAGTGAAGCTGGCGGGGGCGATGGCTACACCTTC
CASSEAGGGDGYTF
>TRBV10-1|TRBJ2-7|NA|NA
TGCGCCAGCAGTGAGTCCTCCCACGAGCAGTACTTC
CASSESSHEQYF
>TRBV23-1|TRBJ1-2|TRBD1|NA
TGCGCCGTCTACAGGGGGCCTGAGAGGGGCTATGGCTACACCTTC
CAVYRGPERGYGYTF
>TRBV19|TRBJ2-5|NA|once
TGTGCCAGTAGTGGCTCCTGGGAGACCCAGTACTTC
CASSGSWETQYF
>TRBV10-3|TRBJ2-2|NA|NA
TGTGCCATCAGTACGACCGGGTTGGGGGGGCTAAGCACCGGGGAGCTGTTTTTT
CAISTTGLGGLSTGELFF
>TRBV5-8|TRBJ1-6|NA|NA
TGTGCCAGCAGCTTGGGGGTCCAGGGTAATTCACCCCTCCACTTT
CASSLGVQGNSPLHF
>TRBV19|TRBJ2-3|NA|NA
TGTGCCAGTAGCCCAGAGGGACAGTGGTGGAGGGCGCAGTATTTT
CASSPEGQWWRAQYF
>TRBV25-1|TRBJ2-7|NA|NA
TGTACCAGCAGTGAATTCTACTACGAGCAGTACTTC
CTSSEFYYEQYF
>TRBV13|TRBJ2-2|NA|NA
TGTGCCAGCAGCTCGACAGCCAGGGGTCCCACCGGGGAGCTGTTTTTT
CASSSTARGPTGELFF
>TRBV5-1|TRBJ2-7|NA|NA
TGCGCCAGCAGCTGGGGGGAGGCTGCCGAGCAGTACTTC
CASSWGEAAEQYF
>TRBV5-6|TRBJ1-6|NA|NA
TGTGCCAGCAGCCAAAATTCACCCCTCCACTTT
CASSQNSPLHF
>TRBV5-4|TRBJ2-1|NA|NA
TGTGCCAGCAGCTCTCCAGGTTTGTCCTACAATGAGCAGTTCTTC
CASSSPGLSYNEQFF
>TRBV25-1|TRBJ2-2|NA|NA
TGTGCCAGCAGTGACGTAGGGGGGGGAAACACCGGGGAGCTGTTTTTT
CASSDVGGGNTGELFF
>TRBV10-3|TRBJ1-6|TRBD1|NA
TGTGCCATCAGTGAAGATACCGGGACAGGAGATTCACCCCTCCACTTT
CAISEDTGTGDSPLHF
>TRBV6-1|TRBJ2-2|NA|NA
TGTGCCAGCTCTTGGCGGGCGCTGACCGGGGAGCTGTTTTTT
CASSWRALTGELFF
>TRBV11-1|TRBJ2-1|NA|NA
TGTGCCAGCAGCTCTGGCTTCCAGTTTATCGGAGGGAACGATGAGCAGTTCTTC
CASSSGFQFIGGNDEQFF
>TRBV5-6|TRBJ1-2|TRBD1|few
TGTGCCAGCAGCTCGTCGACAGGGAAGAACTATGGCTACACCTTC
CASSSSTGKNYGYTF
>TRBV5-6|TRBJ1-2|NA|NA
TGTGCCAGCAGCTTGGGAGATAACTATGGCTACACCTTC
CASSLGDNYGYTF
>TRBV19|TRBJ2-5|NA|NA
TGTGCCAGTAGTATGGCCAGGGCGGAGACCCAGTACTTC
CASSMARAETQYF
>TRBV7-9|TRBJ2-5|NA|NA
TGTGCCAGCAGCTTAGACTCTAGGGAAGCGGCCATATACTTC
CASSLDSREAAIYF
>TRBV4-1|TRBJ2-7|NA|NA
TGCGCCAGCAGCCAATCGTCGGGACACCTCAACTTC
CASSQSSGHLNF
>TRBV15|TRBJ2-7|NA|once
TGTGCCACCAGCAGAGGGGGGACAAGGTCCTACGAGCAGTACTTC
CATSRGGTRSYEQYF
>TRBV29-1|TRBJ2-1|NA|NA
TGCAGCGTTGATTTGGGGGGCAATGAGCAGTTCTTC
CSVDLGGNEQFF
>TRBV6-1|TRBJ2-1|TRBD1|NA
TGTGCCAGCAGAGAGGGACAGCTCTACAATGAGCAGTTCTTC
CASREGQLYNEQFF
>TRBV11-2|TRBJ2-7|NA|NA
TGTGCCAGCAGCTTAGATGCTATCTACGAGCAGTACTTC
CASSLDAIYEQYF
>TRBV4-1|TRBJ2-3|NA|NA
TGCGCCAGCAGCCAGCCGGTTAAAGATAGAACAGATACGCAGTATTTT
CASSQPVKDRTDTQYF
>TRBV19|TRBJ1-1|TRBD1|NA
TGTGCCAGTAGTATCCGTCTGGGACAGGGATTGAACACTGAAGCTTTCTTT
CASSIRLGQGLNTEAFF
>TRBV19|TRBJ2-2|TRBD2|NA
TGTGCCAGTAGGGGACTAGCGGGGGGCGCGAACACCGGGGAGCTGTTTTTT
CASRGLAGGANTGELFF
>TRBV6-7|TRBJ1-1|NA|few
TGTGCCAGCAGTAAATTTTCGGGACAAGTGAACACTGAAGCTTTCTTT
CASSKFSGQVNTEAFF
>TRBV5-1|TRBJ2-7|NA|NA
TGCGCCAGCAGCTTGGACCTTCCAGGGATGGACGAGCAGTACTTC
CASSLDLPGMDEQYF
>TRBV7-2|TRBJ2-5|NA|NA
TGTGCCAGCAGCTTTTACGGCCAAGAGACCCAGTACTTC
CASSFYGQETQYF
>TRBV5-4|TRBJ2-3|TRBD2|NA
TGTGCCAGCAGCAGAGCGGGGAGTGGCACAGATACGCAGTATTTT
CASSRAGSGTDTQYF
>TRBV19|TRBJ1-2|NA|NA
TGTGCCAGTAGTAGCCGGGACTCAATCGGGGGCTACACCTTC
CASSSRDSIGGYTF
>TRBV4-2|TRBJ2-3|TRBD2|NA
TGTGCCAGCAGCCATGGTAGCGGGGGGGCGGAAGATACGCAGTATTTT
CASSHGSGGAEDTQYF
>TRBV5-1|TRBJ1-1|NA|NA
TGCGCCAGCAGCCGGGTCGGCACTGAAGCTTTCTTT
CASSRVGTEAFF
>TRBV7-9|TRBJ1-1|TRBD1|NA
TGTGCCAGCAGCCTTACAGGGGACCTTGAAGCTTTCTTT
CASSLTGDLEAFF
>TRBV4-1|TRBJ1-2|NA|NA
TGCGCCAGCAGCCAAGTAGGAGCTAACTATGGCTACACCTTC
CASSQVGANYGYTF
>TRBV9|TRBJ1-2|TRBD1|NA
TGTGCCAGCAGCACTCTACAGGGGGCCAATGGCTACACCTTC
CASSTLQGANGYTF
>TRBV13|TRBJ2-7|NA|NA
TGTGCCAGCAGCCCCCGGACAGTATCTCGCGAGCAGTACTTC
CASSPRTVSREQYF
>TRBV11-1|TRBJ2-7|TRBD2|NA
TGTGCCAGCGGGGGGGACGGACCTTACGAGCAGTGCTTC
CASGGDGPYEQCF
>TRBV5-5|TRBJ2-2|NA|NA
TGTGCCAGCAGCGTCATCCAGGGTACCGGGGAGCTGTTTTTT
CASSVIQGTGELFF
>TRBV4-1|TRBJ2-4|NA|NA
TGCGCCAGCAGCCAAGCAGGGGAAATGGGAAACATTCAGTACTTC
CASSQAGEMGNIQYF
>TRBV2|TRBJ2-3|NA|NA
TGTGCCAGCACAAGGGGGGGGCAGGCAGATACGCAGTATTTT
CASTRGGQADTQYF
>TRBV5-8|TRBJ1-4|NA|NA
TGTGCCAGCAGCTTGGTACAGGGCAGTAAACTGTTTTTT
CASSLVQGSKLFF
>TRBV27|TRBJ1-1|NA|NA
TGTGCCAGCAGTTGGACTGGCGCCGACACTGAAGCTTTCTTT
CASSWTGADTEAFF
>TRBV11-2|TRBJ2-2|TRBD1|NA
TGTGCCAGCAGCTTTTACCGGGACAGGGGGCTGTCCGGGGAGCTGTTTTTT
CASSFYRDRGLSGELFF
>TRBV5-1|TRBJ2-3|NA|NA
TGCGCCAGCAGCCCCGGAGGGGCAGATACGCAGTATTTT
CASSPGGADTQYF
>TRBV7-2|TRBJ2-1|TRBD2|NA
TGTGCCAGCAGCTTAGCCGGGCGGGGGAATGAGCAGTTCTTC
CASSLAGRGNEQFF
>TRBV18|TRBJ2-2|TRBD2|NA
TGTGCCAGCTCACGACTCGGACTAGCGGACTCCTTCGCGAACACCGGGGAGCTGTTTTTT
CASSRLGLADSFANTGELFF
>TRBV5-1|TRBJ1-2|NA|NA
TGCGCCAGCAGCTTGGAGGGTACAGGGAGAGCTAACTATGGCTACACCTTC
CASSLEGTGRANYGYTF
>TRBV9|TRBJ1-5|NA|NA
TGTGCCAGCAACGTAGGTGGGGAGAGCAATCAGCCCCAGCATTTT
CASNVGGESNQPQHF
>TRBV9|TRBJ2-3|TRBD1|NA
TGTGCCAGCAGCGAGACAGGGGGTTCCACAGATACGCAGTATTTT
CASSETGGSTDTQYF
>TRBV4-1|TRBJ1-1|NA|NA
TGCGCCAGCAGCCAAGATTTTCTCGGGGGCACTGAAGCTTTCTTT
CASSQDFLGGTEAFF
>TRBV19|TRBJ1-1|NA|NA
TGTGCCAGTAGCGCTGACGTGGGGGGGTCGTGGGGCACTGAAGCTTTCTTT
CASSADVGGSWGTEAFF
>TRBV6-1|TRBJ2-3|NA|NA
TGTGCCAGCAGTGCCTGGGGGCTCTCCCCCGCTACGCAGTATTTT
CASSAWGLSPATQYF
>TRBV10-3|TRBJ2-6|NA|NA
TGTGCCATCCCAGCCGGGGGAAACTCTGGGGCCAACGTCCTGACTTTC
CAIPAGGNSGANVLTF
>TRBV18|TRBJ1-2|NA|NA
TGTGCCAGCTCGATGGACAGCGCGAATCACTATGGCTACACCTTC
CASSMDSANHYGYTF
>TRBV6-6|TRBJ2-5|NA|NA
TGTGCCAGCAGTTACTGGGCAAGGGGCGTAGGGGAGACCCAGTACTTC
CASSYWARGVGETQYF